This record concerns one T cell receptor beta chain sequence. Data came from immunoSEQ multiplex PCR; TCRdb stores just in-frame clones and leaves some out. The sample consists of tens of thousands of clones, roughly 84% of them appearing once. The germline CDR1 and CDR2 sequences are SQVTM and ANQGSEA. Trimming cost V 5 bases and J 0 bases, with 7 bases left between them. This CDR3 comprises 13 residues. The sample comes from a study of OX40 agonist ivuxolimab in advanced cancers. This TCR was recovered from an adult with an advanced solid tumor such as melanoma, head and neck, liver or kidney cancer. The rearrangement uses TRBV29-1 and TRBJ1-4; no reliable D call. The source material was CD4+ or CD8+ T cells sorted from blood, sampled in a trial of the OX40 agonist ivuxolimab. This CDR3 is CSVRFATNEKLFF. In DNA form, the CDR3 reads TGCAGCGTTCGGTTTGCAACTAATGAAAAACTGTTTTTT.